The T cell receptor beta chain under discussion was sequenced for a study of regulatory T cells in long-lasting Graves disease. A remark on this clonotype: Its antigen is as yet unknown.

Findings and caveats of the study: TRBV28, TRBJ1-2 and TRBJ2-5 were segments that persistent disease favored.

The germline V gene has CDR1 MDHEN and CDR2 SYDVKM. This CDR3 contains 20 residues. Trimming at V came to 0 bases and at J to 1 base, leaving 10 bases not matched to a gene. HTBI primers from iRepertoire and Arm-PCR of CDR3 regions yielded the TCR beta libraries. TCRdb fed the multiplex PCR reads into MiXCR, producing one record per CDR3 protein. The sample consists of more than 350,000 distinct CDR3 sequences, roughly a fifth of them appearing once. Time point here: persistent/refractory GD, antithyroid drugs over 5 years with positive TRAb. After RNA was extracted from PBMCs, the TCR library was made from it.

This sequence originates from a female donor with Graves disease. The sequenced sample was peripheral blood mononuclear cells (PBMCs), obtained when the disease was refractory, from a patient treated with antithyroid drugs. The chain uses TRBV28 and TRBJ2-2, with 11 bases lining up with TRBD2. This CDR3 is CASSLWVQGGTSGNTGELFF. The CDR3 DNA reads TGTGCCAGCAGTTTATGGGTTCAGGGGGGGACTAGCGGGAACACCGGGGAGCTGTTTTTT. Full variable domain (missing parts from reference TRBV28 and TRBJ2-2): DVKVTQSSRYLVKRTGEKVFLECVQDMDHENMFWYRQDPGLGLRLIYFSYDVKMKEKGDIPEGYSVSREKKERFSLILESASTNQTSMYLCASSLWVQGGTSGNTGELFFGEGSRLTVL.